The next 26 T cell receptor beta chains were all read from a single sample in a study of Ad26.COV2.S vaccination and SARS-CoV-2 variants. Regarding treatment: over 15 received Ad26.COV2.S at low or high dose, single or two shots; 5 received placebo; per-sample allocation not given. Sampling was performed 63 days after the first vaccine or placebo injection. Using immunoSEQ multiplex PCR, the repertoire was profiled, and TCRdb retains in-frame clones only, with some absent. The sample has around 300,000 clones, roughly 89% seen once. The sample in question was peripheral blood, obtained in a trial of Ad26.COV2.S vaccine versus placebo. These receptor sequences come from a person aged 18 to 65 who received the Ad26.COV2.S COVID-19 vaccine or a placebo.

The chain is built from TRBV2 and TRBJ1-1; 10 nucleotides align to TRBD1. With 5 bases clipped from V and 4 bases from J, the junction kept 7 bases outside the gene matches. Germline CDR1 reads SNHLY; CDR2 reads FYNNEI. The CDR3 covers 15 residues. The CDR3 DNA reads TGTGCCAGCAGTACTAGACAGGGGGCGGTCACTGAAGCTTTCTTT. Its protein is CASSTRQGAVTEAFF.

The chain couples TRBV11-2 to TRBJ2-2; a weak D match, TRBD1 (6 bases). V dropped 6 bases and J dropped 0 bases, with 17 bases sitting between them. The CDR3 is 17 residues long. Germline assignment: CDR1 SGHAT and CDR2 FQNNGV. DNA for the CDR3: TGTGCCAGCAGAACCGCTGGCAGGGGACCGAACACCGGGGAGCTGTTTTTT. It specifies CASRTAGRGPNTGELFF.

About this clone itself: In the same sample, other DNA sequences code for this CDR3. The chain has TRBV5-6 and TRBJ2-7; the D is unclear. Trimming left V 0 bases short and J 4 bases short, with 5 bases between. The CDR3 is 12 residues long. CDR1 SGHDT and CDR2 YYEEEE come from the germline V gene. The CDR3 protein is CASSLGDYEQYF. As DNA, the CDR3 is TGTGCCAGCAGCTTGGGAGATTACGAGCAGTACTTC.

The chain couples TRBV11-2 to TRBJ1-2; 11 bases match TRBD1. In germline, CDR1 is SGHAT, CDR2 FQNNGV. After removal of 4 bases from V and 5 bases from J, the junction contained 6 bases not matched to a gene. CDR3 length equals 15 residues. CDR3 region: CASSSGQGAVYGYTF. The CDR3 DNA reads TGTGCCAGCAGCTCAGGACAGGGGGCGGTTTATGGCTACACCTTC. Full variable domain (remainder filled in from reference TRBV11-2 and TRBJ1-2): EAGVAQSPRYKIIEKRQSVAFWCNPISGHATLYWYQQILGQGPKLLIQFQNNGVVDDSQLPKDRFSAERLKGVDSTLKIQPAKLEDSAVYLCASSSGQGAVYGYTFGSGTRLTVV.

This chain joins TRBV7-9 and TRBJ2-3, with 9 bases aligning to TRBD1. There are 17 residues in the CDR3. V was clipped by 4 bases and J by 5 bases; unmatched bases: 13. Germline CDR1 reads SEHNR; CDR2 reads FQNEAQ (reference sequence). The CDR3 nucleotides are TGTGCCAGCAGCTCTAGCCCCCAACAGGGGGCTGAAGATACGCAGTATTTT. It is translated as CASSSSPQQGAEDTQYF. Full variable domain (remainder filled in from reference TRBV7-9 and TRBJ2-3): DTGVSQNPRHKITKRGQNVTFRCDPISEHNRLYWYRQTLGQGPEFLTYFQNEAQLEKSRLLSDRFSAERPKGSFSTLEIQRTEQGDSAMYLCASSSSPQQGAEDTQYFGPGTRLTVL.

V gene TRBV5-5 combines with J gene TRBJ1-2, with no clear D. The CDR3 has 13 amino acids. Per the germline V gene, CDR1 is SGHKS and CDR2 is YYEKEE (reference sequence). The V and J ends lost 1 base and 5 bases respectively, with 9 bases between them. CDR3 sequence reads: CASSLFPDYGYTF. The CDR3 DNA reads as TGTGCCAGCAGCTTGTTCCCGGATTATGGCTACACCTTC. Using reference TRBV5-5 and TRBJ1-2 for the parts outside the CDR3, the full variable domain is DAGVTQSPTHLIKTRGQQVTLRCSPISGHKSVSWYQQVLGQGPQFIFQYYEKEERGRGNFPDRFSARQFPNYSSELNVNALLLGDSALYLCASSLFPDYGYTFGSGTRLTVV.

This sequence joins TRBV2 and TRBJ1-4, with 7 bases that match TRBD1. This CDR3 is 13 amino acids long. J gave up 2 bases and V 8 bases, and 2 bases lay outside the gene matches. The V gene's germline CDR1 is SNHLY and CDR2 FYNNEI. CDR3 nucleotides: TGTGCCAGCGCGACAGGGACTAATGAAAAACTGTTTTTT. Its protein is CASATGTNEKLFF.

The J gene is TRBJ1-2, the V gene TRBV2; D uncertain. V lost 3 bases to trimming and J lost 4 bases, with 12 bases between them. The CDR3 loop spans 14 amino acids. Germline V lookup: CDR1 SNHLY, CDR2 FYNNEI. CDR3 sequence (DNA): TGTGCCAGCAGTGACCAGTCACCAGGCTATGGCTACACCTTC. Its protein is CASSDQSPGYGYTF.

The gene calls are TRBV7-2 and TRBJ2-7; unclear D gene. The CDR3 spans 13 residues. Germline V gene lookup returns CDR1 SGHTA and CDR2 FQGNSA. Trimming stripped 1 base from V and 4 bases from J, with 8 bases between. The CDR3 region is CASSLGAEYEQYF. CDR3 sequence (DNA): TGTGCCAGCAGCTTAGGAGCCGAATACGAGCAGTACTTC.

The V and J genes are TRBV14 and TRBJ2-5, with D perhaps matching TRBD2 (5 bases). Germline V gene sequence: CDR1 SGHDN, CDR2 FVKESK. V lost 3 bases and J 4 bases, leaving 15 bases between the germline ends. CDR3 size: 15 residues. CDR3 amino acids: CASSHWGDGSETQYF. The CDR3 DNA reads TGTGCCAGCAGCCATTGGGGAGATGGGTCAGAGACCCAGTACTTC.

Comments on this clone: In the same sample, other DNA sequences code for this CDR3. The CDR3 bases are TGTGCCAGCAGCTCGAGGTGGGGGAATGAGCAGTTCTTC. It specifies CASSSRWGNEQFF. The chain carries TRBV11-3 and TRBJ2-1; D is tentatively TRBD1 or TRBD2 (5 bases each). This CDR3 is built from 13 residues. Germline CDR1 reads SGHNT; CDR2 reads YENEEA. V gave up 4 bases and J gave up 7 bases, with 11 bases separating them.

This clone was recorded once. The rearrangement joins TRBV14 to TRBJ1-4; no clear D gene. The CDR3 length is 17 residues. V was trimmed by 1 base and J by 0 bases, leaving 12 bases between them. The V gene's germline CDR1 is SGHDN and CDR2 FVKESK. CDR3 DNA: TGTGCCAGCAGCCAAGTTAGAAACGGAGCAACTAATGAAAAACTGTTTTTT. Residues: CASSQVRNGATNEKLFF.

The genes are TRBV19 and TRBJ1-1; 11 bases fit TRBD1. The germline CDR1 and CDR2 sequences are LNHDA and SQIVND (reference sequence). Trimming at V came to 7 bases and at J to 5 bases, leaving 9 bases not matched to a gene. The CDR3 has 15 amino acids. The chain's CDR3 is CASMDRGLFRTEAFF. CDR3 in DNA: TGTGCCAGTATGGACAGGGGGCTATTCCGGACTGAAGCTTTCTTT. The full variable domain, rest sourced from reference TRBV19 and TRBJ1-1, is DGGITQSPKYLFRKEGQNVTLSCEQNLNHDAMYWYRQDPGQGLRLIYYSQIVNDFQKGDIAEGYSVSREKKESFPLTVTSAQKNPTAFYLCASMDRGLFRTEAFFGQGTRLTVV.

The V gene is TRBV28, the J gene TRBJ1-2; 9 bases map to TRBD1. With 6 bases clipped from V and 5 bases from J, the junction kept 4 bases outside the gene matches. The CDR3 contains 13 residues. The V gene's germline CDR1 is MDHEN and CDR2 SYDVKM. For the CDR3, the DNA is TGTGCCAGCAGAAAACAGGGGGCGTATGGCTACACCTTC. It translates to CASRKQGAYGYTF.

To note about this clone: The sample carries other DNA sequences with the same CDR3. The CDR3 here is CASSAGYEQYF. In DNA form, the CDR3 reads TGTGCCAGCAGCGCGGGCTACGAGCAGTACTTC. V gene TRBV9 combines with J gene TRBJ2-7; no firm D call. From germline, CDR1 is SGDLS and CDR2 YYNGEE. V was cut by 3 bases and J by 3 bases, with 4 bases left in between. This CDR3 is 11 amino acids long.

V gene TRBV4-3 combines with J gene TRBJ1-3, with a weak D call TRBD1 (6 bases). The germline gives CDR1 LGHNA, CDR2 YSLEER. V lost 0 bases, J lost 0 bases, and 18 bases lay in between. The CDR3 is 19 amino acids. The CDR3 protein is CASSQEHLKTGYSGNTIYF. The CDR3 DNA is TGCGCCAGCAGCCAAGAGCACCTTAAGACAGGCTACTCTGGAAACACCATATATTTT.

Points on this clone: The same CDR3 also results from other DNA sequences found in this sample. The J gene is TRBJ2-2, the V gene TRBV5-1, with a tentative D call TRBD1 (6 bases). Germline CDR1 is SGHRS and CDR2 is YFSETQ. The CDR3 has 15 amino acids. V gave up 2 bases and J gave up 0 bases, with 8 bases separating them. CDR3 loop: CASSLTGTNTGELFF. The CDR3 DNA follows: TGCGCCAGCAGCTTAACAGGGACGAACACCGGGGAGCTGTTTTTT. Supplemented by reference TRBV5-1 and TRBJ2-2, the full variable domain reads KAGVTQTPRYLIKTRGQQVTLSCSPISGHRSVSWYQQTPGQGLQFLFEYFSETQRNKGNFPGRFSGRQFSNSRSEMNVSTLELGDSALYLCASSLTGTNTGELFFGEGSRLTVL.

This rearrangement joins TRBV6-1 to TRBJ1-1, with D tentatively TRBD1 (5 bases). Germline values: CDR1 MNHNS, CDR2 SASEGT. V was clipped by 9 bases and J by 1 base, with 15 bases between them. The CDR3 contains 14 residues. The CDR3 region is CASRNEQGNTEAFF. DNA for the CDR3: TGTGCCAGTAGGAACGAGCAGGGGAACACTGAAGCTTTCTTT.

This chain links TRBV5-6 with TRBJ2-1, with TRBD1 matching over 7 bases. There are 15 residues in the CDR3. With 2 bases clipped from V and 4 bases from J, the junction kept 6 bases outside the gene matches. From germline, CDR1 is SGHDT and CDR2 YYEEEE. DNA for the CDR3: TGTGCCAGCAGCTTAAAAGGGGGCGCGTACAATGAGCAGTTCTTC. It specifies CASSLKGGAYNEQFF.

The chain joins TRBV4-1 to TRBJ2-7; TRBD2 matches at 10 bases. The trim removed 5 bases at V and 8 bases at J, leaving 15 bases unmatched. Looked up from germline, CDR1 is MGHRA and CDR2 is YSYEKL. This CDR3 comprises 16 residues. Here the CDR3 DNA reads TGCGCCAGCAGCATATACCCCAGCGGGAGGGTGTCCCAGCAGTACTTC. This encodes CASSIYPSGRVSQQYF.

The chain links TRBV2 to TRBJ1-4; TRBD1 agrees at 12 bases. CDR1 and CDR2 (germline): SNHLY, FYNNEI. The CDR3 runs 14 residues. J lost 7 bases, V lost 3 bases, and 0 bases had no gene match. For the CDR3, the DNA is TGTGCCAGCAGTGAGGGACAGGGGGCTGAAAAACTGTTTTTT. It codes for CASSEGQGAEKLFF.

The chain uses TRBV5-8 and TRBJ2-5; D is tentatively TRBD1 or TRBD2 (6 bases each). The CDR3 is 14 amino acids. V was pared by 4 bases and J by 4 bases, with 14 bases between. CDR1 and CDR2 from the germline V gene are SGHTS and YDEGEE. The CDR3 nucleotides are TGTGCCAGCAGCCCGGAGGGGGGCAGAGAGACCCAGTACTTC. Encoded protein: CASSPEGGRETQYF. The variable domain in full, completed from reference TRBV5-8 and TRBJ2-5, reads EAGVTQSPTHLIKTRGQQATLRCSPISGHTSVYWYQQALGLGLQFLLWYDEGEERNRGNFPPRFSGRQFPNYSSELNVNALELEDSALYLCASSPEGGRETQYFGPGTRLLVL.

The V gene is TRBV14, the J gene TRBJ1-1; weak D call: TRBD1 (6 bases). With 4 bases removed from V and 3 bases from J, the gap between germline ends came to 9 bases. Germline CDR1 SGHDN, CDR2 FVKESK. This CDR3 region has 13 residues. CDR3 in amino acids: CASSPTGHTEAFF. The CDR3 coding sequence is TGTGCCAGCAGCCCAACAGGGCACACTGAAGCTTTCTTT.

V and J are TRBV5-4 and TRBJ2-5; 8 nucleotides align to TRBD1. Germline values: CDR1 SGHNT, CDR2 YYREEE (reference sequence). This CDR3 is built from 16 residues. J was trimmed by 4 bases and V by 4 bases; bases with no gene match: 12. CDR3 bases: TGTGCCAGCAGCCCCCGGACAGGGCTTAGGGGAGAGACCCAGTACTTC. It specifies CASSPRTGLRGETQYF.

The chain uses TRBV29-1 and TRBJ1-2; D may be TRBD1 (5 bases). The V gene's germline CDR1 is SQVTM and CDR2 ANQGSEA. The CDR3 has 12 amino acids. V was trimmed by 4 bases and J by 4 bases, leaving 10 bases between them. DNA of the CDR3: TGCAGCGTTGTTGGGGGTGGCTATGGCTACACCTTC. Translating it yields CSVVGGGYGYTF.

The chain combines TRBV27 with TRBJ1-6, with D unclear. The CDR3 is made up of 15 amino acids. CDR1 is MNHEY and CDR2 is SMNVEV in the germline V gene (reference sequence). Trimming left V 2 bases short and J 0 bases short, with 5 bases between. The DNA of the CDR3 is TGTGCCAGCAGTTTACTGGCCTCCTATAATTCACCCCTCCACTTT. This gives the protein CASSLLASYNSPLHF.